The present TCR beta chain was sequenced within a study of Ad26.COV2.S vaccination and SARS-CoV-2 variants (dated by TCRdb to the early 2020s). Looking at the study overall: Donors in the vaccine arm were drawn from COV1001, a phase I-IIa trial of Ad26.COV2.S in healthy adults that was multicentre, randomized, double-blind and placebo-controlled. The TCR-sequenced set comprised around 30 samples: some 19 Ad26.COV2.S vaccine recipients, 5 placebo recipients and 8 SARS-CoV-2 convalescent individuals. Throughout the experiments and outcome assessment, investigators stayed blinded to trial group allocation. Dosing of Ad26.COV2.S was intramuscular, at either 5x10^10 or 1x10^11 viral particles, delivered as one shot or as two shots spaced 56 days apart. The specificity and breadth of SARS-CoV-2-reactive T cell receptors after Ad26.COV2.S vaccination were assessed by TCRbeta repertoire sequencing. Trial participants were randomized into five groups of five, in which low-dose or high-dose Ad26.COV2.S was given once or twice, or placebo was given on both occasions.

Taken from the germline V gene (reference sequence), the CDR1 and CDR2 loops are SEHNR and FQNEAQ. The junction carries 2 bases between V and J, which are trimmed by 2 bases and 7 bases respectively. The CDR3, cysteine through phenylalanine, is 10 amino acids long. CDR3 DNA is the only sequence kept; it has 30 bases, read in frame from the first base. Regarding this clone: No cognate antigen has been identified for it. No base quality values were provided; no much bigger clone lies one nucleotide off. The sample has other DNA sequences that encode this CDR3 too.

The immunoSEQ Assay was used to sequence TCRbeta CDR3 regions. After extraction, genomic DNA underwent amplification by bias-controlled multiplex PCR, followed by high-throughput sequencing. On the authors' methods: To quantify the absolute abundance of every unique TCRbeta CDR3 region, sequences were collapsed and filtered. T cell fraction was estimated by normalizing TCRbeta template counts to usable DNA, with usable DNA measured through amplification of reference genes found in all nucleated cells. Repertoire TCRs were annotated as SARS-CoV-2-specific by exact matching of V gene, CDR3 amino acid sequence and J gene to a known reactive TCR set. MIRA supplied the reference SARS-CoV-2 TCR set, which was filtered for enrichment in COVID-19-positive ImmuneCODE repertoires so that public or cross-reactive TCRs were removed. Based on the MIRA antigens, annotated TCRs were further analysed at the level of specific ORF or position within ORF. Breadth was defined as the number of annotated unique rearrangements divided by the total number of unique productive rearrangements, and depth was defined as the summed frequency of the annotated unique rearrangements. Two-sided Wilcoxon rank-sum tests were used to compare TCR breadth between groups. TCRdb limited this immuneACCESS table to in-frame rearrangements with V and J called. A share of clones is missing; checked studies link under half to unresolved V genes, and the rest is unexplained. From that table come the V and J calls and clone size; the DNA was used to work out D and trimming. The sample contains 300,000 to 400,000 clones, about nine tenths of them found a single time. The ten largest make up 6.4% of the sample.

The treatment or condition label corresponds to: around 19 received Ad26.COV2.S at low or high dose, single or two shots; roughly five received placebo; per-sample allocation not given. For vaccine and placebo recipients, repertoires were sequenced using samples collected on day 63 after the first injection. Between 29 July and 7 August 2020, Cohort 1b enrolled 25 adults aged 18-55 years at one site in Boston, USA. Ad26.COV2.S consisted of a replication-incompetent adenovirus type 26 vector by which a prefusion-stabilized SARS-CoV-2 spike protein from the original Wuhan strain was expressed. Study-wide findings and limitations: The study was not powered to compare responses between vaccine doses or regimens. Spike-specific TCR breadth was higher in Ad26.COV2.S recipients than in placebo recipients (P = 0.0014). The authors noted that total T cell responses may have been underestimated by the TCR breadth and depth analyses. Vaccine and placebo recipients had similar non-spike TCR breadth, a finding consistent with the vaccine containing only spike. Substantial breadth of spike-specific CD8+ and CD4+ T cell responses was reported after vaccination.

The TCR originated in a person aged 18-65 years who received the Ad26.COV2.S COVID-19 vaccine or a placebo. This chain joins TRBV7-9 to TRBJ1-2; the D gene lacks a confident call. Sequences were derived from peripheral blood, sampled in a trial of Ad26.COV2.S vaccine versus placebo. This receptor has the CDR3 CASSLSGYTF. In nucleotide form, the sequence is TGTGCCAGCAGCTTAAGTGGCTACACCTTC.